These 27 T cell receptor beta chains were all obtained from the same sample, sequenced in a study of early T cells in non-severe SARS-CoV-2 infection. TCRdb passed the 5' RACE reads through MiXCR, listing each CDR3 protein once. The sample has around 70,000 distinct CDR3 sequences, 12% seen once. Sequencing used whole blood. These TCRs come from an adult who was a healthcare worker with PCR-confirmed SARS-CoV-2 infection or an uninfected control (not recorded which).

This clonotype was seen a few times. CDR3 sequence (DNA): TGCAGCGAGAGACAGTGCCACTACGAGCAGTACTTC. As protein: CSERQCHYEQYF. V usage is TRBV29-1 and J usage is TRBJ2-7, with D perhaps TRBD1 (5 bases). The germline CDR1 and CDR2 sequences are SQVTM and ANQGSEA. V shed 7 bases and J shed 3 bases, with 13 bases lying between them. The CDR3 consists of 12 residues.

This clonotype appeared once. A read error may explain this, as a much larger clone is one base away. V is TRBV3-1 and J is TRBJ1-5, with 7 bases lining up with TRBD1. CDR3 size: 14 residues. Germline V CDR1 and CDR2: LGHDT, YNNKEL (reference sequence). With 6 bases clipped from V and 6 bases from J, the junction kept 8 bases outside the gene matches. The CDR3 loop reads CASSPRQGPQPQHF. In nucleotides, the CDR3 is TGTGCCAGCAGTCCGAGACAGGGTCCTCAGCCCCAGCATTTT. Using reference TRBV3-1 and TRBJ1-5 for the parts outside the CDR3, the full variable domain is DTAVSQTPKYLVTQMGNDKSIKCEQNLGHDTMYWYKQDSKKFLKIMFSYNNKELIINETVPNRFSPKSPDKAHLNLHINSLELGDSAVYFCASSPRQGPQPQHFGDGTRLSIL.

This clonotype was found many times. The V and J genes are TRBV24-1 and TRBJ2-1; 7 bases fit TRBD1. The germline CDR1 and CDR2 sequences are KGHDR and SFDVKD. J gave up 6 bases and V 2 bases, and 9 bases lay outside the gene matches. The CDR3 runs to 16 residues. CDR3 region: CATSDYGTVGTNEQFF. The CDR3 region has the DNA TGTGCCACCAGTGATTACGGGACAGTTGGGACCAATGAGCAGTTCTTC.

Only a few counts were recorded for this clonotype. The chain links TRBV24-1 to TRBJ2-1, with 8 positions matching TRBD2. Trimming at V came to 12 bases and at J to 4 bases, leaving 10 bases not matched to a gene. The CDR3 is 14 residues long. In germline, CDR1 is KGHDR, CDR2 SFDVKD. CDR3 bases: TGTGCCTCCGGGGCGGCTAGCGGGTACAATGAGCAGTTCTTC. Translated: CASGAASGYNEQFF.

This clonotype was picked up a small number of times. CDR3 sequence reads: CASSRYRVFNTGELFF. The CDR3 bases are TGTGCCAGCAGTCGATACCGGGTATTCAACACCGGGGAGCTGTTTTTT. The gene calls are TRBV12-3 or TRBV12-4 and TRBJ2-2; D is uncertain. There are 16 residues in the CDR3. The V and J ends lost 5 bases and 2 bases respectively, with 15 bases between them.

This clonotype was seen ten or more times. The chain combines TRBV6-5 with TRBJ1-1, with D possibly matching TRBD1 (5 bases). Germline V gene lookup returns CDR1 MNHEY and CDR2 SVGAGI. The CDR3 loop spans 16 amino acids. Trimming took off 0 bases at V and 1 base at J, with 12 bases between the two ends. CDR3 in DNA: TGTGCCAGCAGTTACTCGACAGCCCCCAGGAACACTGAAGCTTTCTTT. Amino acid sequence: CASSYSTAPRNTEAFF.

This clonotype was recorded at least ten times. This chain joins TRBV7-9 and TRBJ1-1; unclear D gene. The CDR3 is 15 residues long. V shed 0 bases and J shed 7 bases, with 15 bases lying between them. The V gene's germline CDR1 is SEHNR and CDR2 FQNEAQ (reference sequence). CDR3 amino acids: CASSLAGGGVDEAFF. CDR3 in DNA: TGTGCCAGCAGCTTAGCGGGAGGTGGTGTGGATGAAGCTTTCTTT.

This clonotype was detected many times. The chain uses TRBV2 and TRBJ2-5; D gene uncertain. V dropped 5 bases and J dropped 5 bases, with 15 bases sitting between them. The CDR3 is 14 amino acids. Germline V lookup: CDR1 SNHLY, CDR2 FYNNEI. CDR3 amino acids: CASSTGVAVETQYF. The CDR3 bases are TGTGCCAGCAGTACTGGAGTAGCCGTCGAGACCCAGTACTTC.

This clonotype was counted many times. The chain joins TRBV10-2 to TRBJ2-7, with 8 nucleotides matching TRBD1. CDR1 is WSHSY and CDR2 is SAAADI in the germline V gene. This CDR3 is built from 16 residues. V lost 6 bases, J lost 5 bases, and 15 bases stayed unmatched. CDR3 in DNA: TGCGCCAGCAGCGAGGGTCGGACAGGGATGTCCAACGAGCAGTACTTC. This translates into CASSEGRTGMSNEQYF.

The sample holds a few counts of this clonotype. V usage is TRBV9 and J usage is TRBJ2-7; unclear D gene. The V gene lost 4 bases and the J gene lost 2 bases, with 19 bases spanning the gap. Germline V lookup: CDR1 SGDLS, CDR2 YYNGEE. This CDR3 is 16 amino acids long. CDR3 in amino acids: CASSPPDSDLAYEQYF. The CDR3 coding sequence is TGTGCCAGCAGCCCCCCAGACTCAGACCTGGCCTACGAGCAGTACTTC.

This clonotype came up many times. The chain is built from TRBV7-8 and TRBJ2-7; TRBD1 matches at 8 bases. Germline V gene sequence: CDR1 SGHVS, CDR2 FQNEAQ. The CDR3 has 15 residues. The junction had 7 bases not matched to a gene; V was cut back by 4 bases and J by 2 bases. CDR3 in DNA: TGTGCCAGCAGCTGGGGCGGACAGGGTACCTACGAGCAGTACTTC. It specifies CASSWGGQGTYEQYF. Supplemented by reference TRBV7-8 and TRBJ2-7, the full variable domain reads GAGVSQSPRYKVAKRGQDVALRCDPISGHVSLFWYQQALGQGPEFLTYFQNEAQLDKSGLPSDRFFAERPEGSVSTLKIQRTQQEDSAVYLCASSWGGQGTYEQYFGPGTRLTVT.

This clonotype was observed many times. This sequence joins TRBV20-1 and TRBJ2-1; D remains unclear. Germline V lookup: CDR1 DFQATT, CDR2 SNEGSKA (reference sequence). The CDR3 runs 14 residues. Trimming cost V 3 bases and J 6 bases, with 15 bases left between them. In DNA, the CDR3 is TGCAGTGCTAGGTGGATGCGGACCCCCAATGAGCAGTTCTTC. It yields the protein CSARWMRTPNEQFF.

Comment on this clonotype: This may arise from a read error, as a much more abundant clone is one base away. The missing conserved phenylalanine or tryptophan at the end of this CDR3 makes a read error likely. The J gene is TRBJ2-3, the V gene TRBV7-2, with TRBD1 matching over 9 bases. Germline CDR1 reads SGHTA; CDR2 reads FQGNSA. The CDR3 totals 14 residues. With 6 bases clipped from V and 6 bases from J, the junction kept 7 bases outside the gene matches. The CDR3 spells CASRRRTGADTQYL. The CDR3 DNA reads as TGTGCCAGCAGACGGAGGACAGGGGCGGATACGCAGTATCTT.

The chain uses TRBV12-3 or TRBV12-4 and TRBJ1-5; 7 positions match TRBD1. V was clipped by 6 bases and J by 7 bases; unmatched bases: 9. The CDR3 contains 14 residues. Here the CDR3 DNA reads TGTGCCAGCAGACTCACAGGGGTTCAGCAGCCCCAGCATTTT. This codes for CASRLTGVQQPQHF.

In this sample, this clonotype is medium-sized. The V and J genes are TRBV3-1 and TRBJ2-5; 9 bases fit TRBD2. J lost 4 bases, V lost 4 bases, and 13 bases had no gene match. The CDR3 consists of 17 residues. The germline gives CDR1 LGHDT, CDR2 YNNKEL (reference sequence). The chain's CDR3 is CASSPQTSGLGTETQYF. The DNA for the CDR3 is TGTGCCAGCAGCCCCCAGACTAGCGGCTTGGGGACAGAGACCCAGTACTTC.

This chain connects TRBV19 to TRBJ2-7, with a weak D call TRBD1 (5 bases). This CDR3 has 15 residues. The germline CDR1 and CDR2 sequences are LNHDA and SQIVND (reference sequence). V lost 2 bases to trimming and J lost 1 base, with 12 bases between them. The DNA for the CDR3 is TGTGCCAGTAGTATATGGGGCCGCGGTTCCTACGAGCAGTACTTC. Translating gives CASSIWGRGSYEQYF.

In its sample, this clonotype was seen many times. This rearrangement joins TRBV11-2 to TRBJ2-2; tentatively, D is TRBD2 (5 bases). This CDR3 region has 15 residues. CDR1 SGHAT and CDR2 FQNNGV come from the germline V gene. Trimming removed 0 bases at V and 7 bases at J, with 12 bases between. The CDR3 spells CASSLEAFGGGELFF. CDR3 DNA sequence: TGTGCCAGCAGCTTAGAGGCGTTCGGAGGCGGGGAGCTGTTTTTT.

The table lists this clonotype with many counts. The CDR3 region is CSANTDRGYEQYF. The CDR3 DNA reads as TGCAGCGCGAACACGGACAGGGGATACGAGCAGTACTTC. The V gene is TRBV29-1, the J gene TRBJ2-7; 9 nucleotides align to TRBD1. The ends lost 7 bases at V and 4 bases at J; junction bases unmatched: 8. The CDR3 is made up of 13 amino acids. Germline V gives CDR1 SQVTM, CDR2 ANQGSEA.

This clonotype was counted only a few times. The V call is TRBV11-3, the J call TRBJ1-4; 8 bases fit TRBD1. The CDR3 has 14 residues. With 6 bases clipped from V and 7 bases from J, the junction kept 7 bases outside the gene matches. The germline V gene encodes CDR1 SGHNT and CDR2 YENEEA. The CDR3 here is CASSPGTGAEKLFF. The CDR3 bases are TGTGCCAGCAGTCCCGGGACAGGAGCTGAAAAACTGTTTTTT.

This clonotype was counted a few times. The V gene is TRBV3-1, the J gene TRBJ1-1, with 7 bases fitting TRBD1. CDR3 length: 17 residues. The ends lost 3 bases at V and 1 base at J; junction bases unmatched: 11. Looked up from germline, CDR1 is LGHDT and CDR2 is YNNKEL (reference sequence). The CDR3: CASSHPQGQLSNTEAFF. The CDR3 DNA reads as TGTGCCAGCAGCCACCCACAGGGGCAACTTTCGAACACTGAAGCTTTCTTT.

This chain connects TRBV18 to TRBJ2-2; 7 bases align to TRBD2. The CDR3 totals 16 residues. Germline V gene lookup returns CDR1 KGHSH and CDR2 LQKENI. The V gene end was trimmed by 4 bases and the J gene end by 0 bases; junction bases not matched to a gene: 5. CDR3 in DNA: TGTGCCAGCTCACATAAGGGACTACCGAACACCGGGGAGCTGTTTTTT. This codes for CASSHKGLPNTGELFF. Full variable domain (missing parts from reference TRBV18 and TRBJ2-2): NAGVMQNPRHLVRRRGQEARLRCSPMKGHSHVYWYRQLPEEGLKFMVYLQKENIIDESGMPKERFSAEFPKEGPSILRIQQVVRGDSAAYFCASSHKGLPNTGELFFGEGSRLTVL.

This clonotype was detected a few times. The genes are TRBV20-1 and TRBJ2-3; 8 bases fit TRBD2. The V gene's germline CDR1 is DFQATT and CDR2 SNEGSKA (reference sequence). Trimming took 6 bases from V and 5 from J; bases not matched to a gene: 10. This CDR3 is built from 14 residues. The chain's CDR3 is CSARPLREVDTQYF. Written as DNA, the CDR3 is TGCAGTGCCAGACCCCTGCGGGAGGTAGATACGCAGTATTTT.

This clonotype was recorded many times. CDR3 bases: TGTGCCAGCAGTGACTCGAGTGGTTCCAATGAGCAGTTCTTC. It translates to CASSDSSGSNEQFF. The chain couples TRBV6-4 to TRBJ2-1, with D unresolved. Germline values: CDR1 MRHNA, CDR2 SNTAGT. This CDR3 is built from 14 residues. V shed 0 bases and J shed 6 bases, with 9 bases lying between them.

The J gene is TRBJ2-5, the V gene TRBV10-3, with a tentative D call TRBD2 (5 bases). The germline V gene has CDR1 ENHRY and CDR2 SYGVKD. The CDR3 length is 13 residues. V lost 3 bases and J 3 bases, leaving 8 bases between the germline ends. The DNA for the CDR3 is TGTGCCATCAGTGAAGGAGGAGAAGAGACCCAGTACTTC. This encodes CAISEGGEETQYF.

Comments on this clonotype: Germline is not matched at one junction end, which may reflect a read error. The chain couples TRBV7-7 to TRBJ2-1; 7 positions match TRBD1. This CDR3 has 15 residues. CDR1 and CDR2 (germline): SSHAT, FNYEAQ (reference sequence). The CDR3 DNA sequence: TGTGCTAGCAGCTTAGAAGCCGGGACAGACAATGTGCAGTTCTTC. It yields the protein CASSLEAGTDNVQFF. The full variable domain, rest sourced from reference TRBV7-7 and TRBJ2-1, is GAGVSQSPRYKVTKRGQDVTLRCDPISSHATLYWYQQALGQGPEFLTYFNYEAQPDKSGLPSDRFSAERPEGSISTLTIQRTEQRDSAMYRCASSLEAGTDNVQFFGPGTRLTVL.

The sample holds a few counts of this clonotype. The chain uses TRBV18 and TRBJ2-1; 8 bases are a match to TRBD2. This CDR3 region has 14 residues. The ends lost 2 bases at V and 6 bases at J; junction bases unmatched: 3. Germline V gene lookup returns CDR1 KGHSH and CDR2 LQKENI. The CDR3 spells CASSPSGSPNEQFF. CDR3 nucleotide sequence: TGTGCCAGCTCACCAAGCGGGAGTCCCAATGAGCAGTTCTTC.

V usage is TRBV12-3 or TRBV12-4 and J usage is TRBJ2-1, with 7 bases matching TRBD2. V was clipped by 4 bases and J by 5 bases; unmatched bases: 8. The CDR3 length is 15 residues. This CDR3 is CASSSLTSANNEQFF. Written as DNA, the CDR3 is TGTGCCAGCAGTTCCCTCACTAGCGCCAACAATGAGCAGTTCTTC.